This note documents a single TCR beta chain sequence. The target antigen is unknown. This entry is derived from a study of PD-1 blockade in classical Hodgkin lymphoma. Study-wide context: Each patient was given nivolumab 3 mg/kg through a vein every 2 weeks.

The CDR3 is 13 amino acids. V was shortened by 10 bases and J by 4 bases, with 16 bases between the two germline ends. Per the germline V gene, CDR1 is SNHLY and CDR2 is FYNNEI. Study outcomes and limitations: Patients who responded completely had about the same baseline diversity as newly diagnosed patients. Newly diagnosed patients reportedly had lower baseline TCR diversity than healthy donors.

The time point: cycle 4 day 1 (C4D1), after less than 7 weeks of nivolumab. After autologous stem cell transplantation all patients relapsed, and prior brentuximab vedotin exposure differed between cohorts. Negative selection with magnetic separation was used to purify CD4+ T cells from thawed PBMCs. Classification of best responses gave complete response, partial response or progressive disease. Measured with immunoSEQ multiplex PCR; TCRdb has only the in-frame clones, and not every one. The repertoire consists of tens of thousands of clones, with 75% to 90% occurring once and the leading ten covering over 3%.

The sample was CD4+ T cells from blood, taken before the fourth cycle of nivolumab. The chain is built from TRBV2 and TRBJ1-2; D may be TRBD1 (5 bases). The receptor comes from a human donor with classical Hodgkin lymphoma. The CDR3 region has the DNA TGTGCCACCTCCGGGACGCAAGCCTATGGCTACACCTTC. Amino acid sequence: CATSGTQAYGYTF.